Listed below are T cell receptor beta chains from one sample, sequenced in a study of molecular identifiers for immune sequencing clone quantification. One entry per CDR3 protein results from TCRdb running MiXCR on the PCR reads. The sample contains about 8,300 distinct CDR3 sequences, around 33% of which appear only once. The material sequenced was naive CD8+ T cells from blood, with Jurkat cell RNA spiked in. These receptors all come from a human donor in good health. Some libraries in this study had Jurkat cell RNA spiked in. Both conserved end residues are part of each CDR3. The D gene is left open where the match is weak. Size is stated for part of the rows, as once, few or many counts, or as a class when the clone is expanded.

j_call v_call d_call clone_size cdr3_aa cdr3_nt
TRBJ2-4 TRBV13 TRBD1 NA CASSSYRQGSAKIIQYF TGTGCCAGCAGCTCGTATCGACAGGGTAGCGCCAAAATCATTCAGTACTTC
TRBJ1-1 TRBV27 NA NA CASSLYAGGRGSEAFF TGTGCCAGCAGTTTATATGCGGGGGGCCGGGGCAGTGAAGCTTTCTTT
TRBJ2-3 TRBV28 TRBD1 medium-sized CASSSPRGDRGTDTQYF TGTGCCAGCAGTTCCCCCAGAGGGGACAGGGGTACAGATACGCAGTATTTT
TRBJ1-2 TRBV12-3/TRBV12-4 NA NA CASSPKGARANYGYTF TGTGCCAGCAGTCCAAAGGGCGCAAGAGCTAACTATGGCTACACCTTC
TRBJ2-7 TRBV19 TRBD2 NA CANSMSGLAGRSYEQYF TGTGCCAATAGTATGTCCGGCCTAGCGGGTCGTTCCTACGAGCAGTACTTC
TRBJ2-5 TRBV7-9 NA NA CASSPGLQTQYF TGTGCCAGCAGCCCAGGTTTGCAGACCCAGTACTTC
TRBJ2-3 TRBV11-2 NA NA CASSLDMGGSLTDTQYF TGTGCCAGCAGCTTAGATATGGGGGGCTCCTTAACAGATACGCAGTATTTT
TRBJ2-7 TRBV5-3 TRBD1 NA CASSFGQGSYEQYF TGTGCCAGCAGCTTCGGACAGGGGTCCTACGAGCAGTACTTC
TRBJ2-7 TRBV20-1 TRBD2 few CSASSGLVEQYF TGCAGTGCTTCTAGCGGGTTGGTCGAGCAGTACTTC
TRBJ2-4 TRBV28 NA medium-sized CASSPEYLAKNIQYF TGTGCCAGCAGTCCAGAGTACTTAGCCAAAAACATTCAGTACTTC
TRBJ1-1 TRBV19 NA NA CASSMAGEDTEAFF TGTGCCAGTAGTATGGCAGGGGAGGACACTGAAGCTTTCTTT
TRBJ2-5 TRBV6-5 NA few CASSYVFGSGQETQYF TGTGCCAGCAGTTACGTCTTCGGCTCGGGTCAAGAGACCCAGTACTTC
TRBJ2-1 TRBV12-3/TRBV12-4 TRBD2 NA CASTTAGGPGYEQFF TGTGCCAGCACTACAGCGGGAGGCCCGGGATATGAGCAGTTCTTC
TRBJ2-1 TRBV20-1 NA large CSAPGEYNEQFF TGCAGTGCCCCCGGGGAATACAATGAGCAGTTCTTC
TRBJ2-2 TRBV24-1 NA few CATSDGGAGSTGELFF TGTGCCACCAGTGATGGAGGGGCAGGGAGCACCGGGGAGCTGTTTTTT
TRBJ1-5 TRBV6-2/TRBV6-3 NA NA CATTDSLYQPQLF TGTGCCACCACGGACAGCTTGTATCAGCCCCAGCTTTTT
TRBJ2-1 TRBV29-1 NA few CSVSPLGSYNEQFF TGCAGCGTCAGTCCCCTAGGGTCCTACAATGAGCAGTTCTTC
TRBJ2-7 TRBV7-9 NA NA CASSLTSEQYF TGTGCCAGCAGCCTGACTTCCGAGCAGTACTTC
TRBJ2-1 TRBV5-1 TRBD1 NA CASSWGPGQAWDEQFF TGCGCCAGCAGCTGGGGCCCGGGACAGGCCTGGGATGAGCAGTTCTTC
TRBJ1-5 TRBV28 NA medium-sized CASSPWGDQPQHF TGTGCCAGCAGTCCTTGGGGGGATCAGCCCCAGCATTTT
TRBJ1-1 TRBV28 NA NA CASSSRMNTEALF TGTGCCAGCAGTTCTCGGATGAACACTGAAGCTCTCTTT
TRBJ1-6 TRBV27 TRBD1 NA CASSPTDRGFAYNSPLHF TGTGCCAGCAGTCCTACGGACAGGGGATTCGCCTATAATTCACCCCTCCACTTT
TRBJ2-7 TRBV29-1 NA few CSATGQIIYEQYF TGCAGCGCCACAGGGCAGATAATCTACGAGCAGTACTTC
TRBJ2-2 TRBV6-2/TRBV6-3 NA once CASRISQGRNSGELFF TGTGCCAGCAGGATAAGCCAGGGGAGGAACTCCGGGGAGCTGTTTTTT
TRBJ2-4 TRBV20-1 TRBD2 NA CSASGLAGAIGAKNIQYF TGCAGTGCTAGTGGACTAGCGGGAGCGATTGGGGCCAAAAACATTCAGTACTTC
TRBJ2-3 TRBV20-1 TRBD2 NA CSAEGGRALDTQYF TGCAGTGCCGAGGGCGGGAGGGCCCTAGATACGCAGTATTTT
TRBJ2-1 TRBV5-6 NA medium-sized CASSPRPDEQFF TGTGCCAGCAGCCCGAGGCCCGATGAGCAGTTCTTC
TRBJ1-4 TRBV20-1 NA NA CSARDSTNEKLFF TGCAGTGCTAGAGACAGCACGAATGAAAAACTGTTTTTT
TRBJ1-3 TRBV4-1 NA few CASSHEGNTIYF TGCGCCAGCAGCCATGAAGGAAACACCATATATTTT
TRBJ2-5 TRBV6-5 TRBD2 NA CASTPLAGPRETQYF TGTGCCAGCACCCCCCTAGCGGGTCCCCGGGAGACCCAGTACTTC
TRBJ2-5 TRBV14 NA NA CASSQDSFDTQETQYF TGTGCCAGCAGCCAAGATTCTTTCGATACCCAAGAGACCCAGTACTTC
TRBJ2-5 TRBV6-6 NA few CASSYKRIYLFQETQYF TGTGCCAGCAGTTACAAAAGGATTTACCTATTCCAAGAGACCCAGTACTTC
TRBJ2-1 TRBV4-3 NA NA CASSQDFSGNEQFF TGCGCCAGCAGCCAGGACTTTAGCGGAAATGAGCAGTTCTTC
TRBJ1-5 TRBV27 TRBD1 NA CASSFWGQLQHF TGTGCCAGCAGTTTCTGGGGACAGCTCCAGCATTTT
TRBJ1-2 TRBV27 TRBD1 NA CASSTRQGFYGYTF TGTGCCAGCAGTACCCGACAGGGATTCTATGGCTACACCTTC
TRBJ2-3 TRBV7-9 NA NA CASTGIAARSTDTQNF TGTGCCAGCACCGGCATAGCGGCTAGAAGCACAGATACGCAGAATTTT
TRBJ2-5 TRBV13 TRBD1 few CASSGTGVETQYF TGTGCCAGCAGCGGGACAGGGGTGGAGACCCAGTACTTC
TRBJ2-7 TRBV4-3 NA NA CASSQDTGLLGQYF TGCGCCAGCAGCCAAGACACCGGGCTTTTAGGGCAGTACTTC
TRBJ1-4 TRBV29-1 NA NA CSVASLEGIESEKLFF TGCAGCGTTGCCTCATTGGAGGGTATCGAGAGTGAAAAACTGTTTTTT
TRBJ1-5 TRBV7-9 NA NA CASSLLDTASNQPQHF TGTGCCAGCAGCTTATTGGACACTGCTAGCAATCAGCCCCAGCATTTT
TRBJ2-5 TRBV7-9 NA few CASSPQDQETQYF TGTGCCAGCAGCCCACAGGACCAAGAGACCCAGTACTTC
TRBJ2-5 TRBV5-6 NA few CASSLVEEETQYF TGTGCCAGCAGCTTGGTTGAGGAAGAGACCCAGTACTTC
TRBJ1-3 TRBV28 NA NA CASSLWGGSGNTIYF TGTGCCAGCAGTTTATGGGGAGGGTCTGGAAACACCATATATTTT
TRBJ2-7 TRBV27 NA NA CASSLSWGLRYEQYF TGTGCCAGCAGTTTATCGTGGGGACTCAGGTACGAGCAGTACTTC
TRBJ2-7 TRBV11-2 NA NA CASSPGLSYEQYF TGTGCCAGCAGCCCAGGACTTTCTTACGAGCAGTACTTC
TRBJ2-7 TRBV20-1 NA few CSARDLSGLYEQYF TGCAGTGCTAGAGATTTAAGTGGTCTCTACGAGCAGTACTTC
TRBJ2-4 TRBV27 TRBD2 NA CASSQVAGRNIQYF TGTGCCAGCAGTCAGGTAGCGGGAAGAAACATTCAGTACTTC
TRBJ2-7 TRBV25-1 TRBD1 NA CAGGQGTYEQCF TGTGCCGGGGGACAGGGAACCTACGAGCAGTGCTTC
TRBJ2-3 TRBV9 TRBD1 NA CASSVGGQGRISDTQYF TGTGCCAGCAGCGTAGGAGGACAGGGAAGGATTTCAGATACGCAGTATTTT
TRBJ1-4 TRBV6-2/TRBV6-3 NA few CASTSLGRNEKLFF TGTGCCAGCACCAGCCTAGGGCGAAATGAAAAACTGTTTTTT
TRBJ2-5 TRBV7-8 TRBD1 few CASSPRGRVETQYF TGTGCCAGCAGCCCGAGGGGGCGGGTGGAGACCCAGTACTTC
TRBJ1-4 TRBV29-1 NA NA CSGSQGTTNEKLFF TGCAGCGGCTCACAGGGCACAACTAATGAAAAACTGTTTTTT
TRBJ2-4 TRBV7-9 NA NA CASSPGTPLAKYILYF TGTGCCAGCAGCCCCGGAACCCCGTTAGCCAAATACATTCTGTACTTC
TRBJ2-3 TRBV7-9 TRBD2 NA CASSWSGRAEGDTQYF TGTGCCAGCAGCTGGAGCGGGAGGGCGGAAGGGGATACGCAGTATTTT
TRBJ2-5 TRBV27 NA few CASRGLVRGTQYF TGTGCCAGCAGGGGACTCGTGCGGGGGACCCAGTACTTC
TRBJ2-2 TRBV12-3/TRBV12-4 TRBD2 NA CASISPADGGADTGELFF TGTGCCAGCATCTCACCCGCCGACGGGGGGGCAGACACCGGGGAGCTGTTTTTT
TRBJ2-7 TRBV3-2 NA NA CASSADWAAYEQYF TGTGCCAGCAGCGCGGACTGGGCGGCCTATGAACAGTACTTC